The 25 T cell receptor beta chains given below trace back to one sample, sequenced in a study of tumor and adjacent non-tumor tissue in lung cancer. A modified ARM-PCR protocol with three rounds of nested PCR amplified TCRbeta. Via MiXCR, TCRdb re-called the multiplex PCR reads, giving one row per CDR3 protein. The data show approximately 120,000 distinct CDR3 sequences, with about 61% seen just once and around 20% held by the top ten. No cell sorting was done before RNA was extracted from the tissue. Distant lung tissue was collected more than 3 cm away from the tumor edge. The specimen sequenced was distant non-tumor lung tissue. The source of these receptors is a man in his fifties or sixties with non-small cell lung cancer.

The chain is built from TRBV20-1 and TRBJ2-7; 8 bases line up with TRBD1. The CDR3 extends over 13 amino acids. CDR1 is DFQATT and CDR2 is SNEGSKA in the germline V gene (reference sequence). The V and J ends lost 5 bases and 6 bases, in that order; junction bases with no gene match: 9. In DNA, the CDR3 is TGCAGTGCTCCATTTACAGGGGGAGGCGAGCAGTACTTC. Amino acid sequence: CSAPFTGGGEQYF.

In this sample, this clonotype turned up a few times. The V gene is TRBV7-8, the J gene TRBJ1-6; possibly TRBD1 for D (6 bases). Trimming removed 5 bases at V and 9 bases at J, with 14 bases between. Germline CDR1 SGHVS, CDR2 FQNEAQ. The length of the CDR3 is 14 residues. CDR3 sequence reads: CASSSRQEFSPLHF. The CDR3 DNA sequence: TGTGCCAGCAGCAGCCGACAGGAATTTTCACCCCTCCACTTT.

A note on this clonotype: This likely comes from a read error, as the CDR3 has no conserved phenylalanine or tryptophan at its end. The chain has TRBV11-1 and TRBJ2-1; the D gene is possibly TRBD2 (8 bases). There are 15 residues in the CDR3. Looked up from germline, CDR1 is SGHAT and CDR2 is FQDESV (reference sequence). The chain's CDR3 is CACSRGGQTNNEQFL. In nucleotides, the CDR3 is TGTGCCTGCAGCCGGGGGGGACAGACCAACAATGAGCAGTTCTTA.

On this clonotype: At one of its ends the junction is not consistent with the germline gene, which may arise from a read error. The chain recombines TRBV6-5 with TRBJ2-1; D remains ambiguous. CDR1 is MNHEY, CDR2 SVGAGI, per germline. The CDR3 runs to 15 residues. CDR3 nucleotides: TGTGCCAGTAGTCCCATGCGGTGGGGTTACAATAAGCAGTTCTTC. Amino acid sequence: CASSPMRWGYNKQFF.

V is TRBV4-2 and J is TRBJ1-3; D gene unclear. Germline CDR1 reads LGHNA; CDR2 reads YNFKEQ. This CDR3 contains 16 residues. The V end lost 7 bases, the J end lost 2 bases, and 18 bases lay between the germline ends. The CDR3 region is CASNLELRVPGNTIYF. The CDR3 region has the DNA TGTGCCAGCAACCTGGAATTAAGGGTCCCTGGAAACACCATATATTTT.

In regard to this clonotype: A single base separates this from a much larger clone, so it may be a read error. CDR3 in DNA: TGTGCCAGCAGCTCAGCGGGAATTACAGATACGCAGTTTTTT. Encoded protein: CASSSAGITDTQFF. The chain combines TRBV5-4 with TRBJ2-3; 7 bases match TRBD2. CDR3 size: 14 residues. From germline, CDR1 is SGHNT and CDR2 YYREEE (reference sequence).

In regard to this clonotype: One end of the junction is discordant with germline, which a read error may explain. The genes are TRBV6-2 or TRBV6-3 and TRBJ2-2; no reliable D call. The length of the CDR3 is 13 residues. Germline CDR1 is MNHEY and CDR2 is SVGEGT. The CDR3 DNA follows: TGTGCCGGCAGTTACTTAGAAGTCGGGGAGCTGTTTTTT. Encoded protein: CAGSYLEVGELFF.

This clonotype appeared once. The chain has TRBV25-1 and TRBJ1-1; 8 nucleotides agree with TRBD1. Germline V CDR1 and CDR2: MGHDK, SYGVNS. V was pared by 8 bases and J by 9 bases, with 14 bases of the junction left unmatched. There are 14 residues in the CDR3. The CDR3 spells CASGRGQDLEKAFF. The CDR3, as DNA: TGTGCCAGCGGCAGGGGACAGGACCTAGAAAAAGCTTTCTTT.

V gene TRBV5-4 combines with J gene TRBJ1-1, with D possibly matching TRBD1 (6 bases). Germline lookup yields CDR1 SGHNT and CDR2 YYREEE (reference sequence). The CDR3 is made up of 13 amino acids. The V gene lost 1 base and the J gene lost 5 bases, with 9 bases spanning the gap. CDR3 in DNA: TGTGCCAGCAGCTTGAGGGGGGTTACTGAAGCTTTCTTT. Its translation: CASSLRGVTEAFF.

On this clonotype: Relative to the germline gene, one junction end is altered; a read error may explain this. The V call is TRBV11-1, the J call TRBJ1-1; D is undetermined. Germline CDR1 and CDR2: SGHAT and FQDESV (reference sequence). This CDR3 spans 14 amino acids. The CDR3 loop is CARSLLAGETEAFF. The CDR3 DNA sequence: TGTGCCAGGAGCTTATTGGCTGGCGAGACTGAAGCTTTCTTT.

V gene TRBV19 combines with J gene TRBJ1-2, with D possibly being TRBD1 (5 bases). The germline V gene has CDR1 LNHDA and CDR2 SQIVND (reference sequence). This CDR3 is 13 amino acids long. Trimming took 3 bases from V and 4 from J, leaving 9 bases between them. The CDR3, as DNA: TGTGCCAGTAGTATCGGGGGGACCTATGGCTACACCTTC. Encoded protein: CASSIGGTYGYTF.

A single count supports this clonotype. Given a much more abundant clone one base away, this may be a read error. The CDR3 protein is CAGSPGQGRYYEQYF. The DNA of the CDR3 is TGTGCCGGCTCACCCGGACAGGGGAGGTACTACGAGCAGTACTTC. This chain connects TRBV18 to TRBJ2-7, with 9 positions matching TRBD1. From germline, CDR1 is KGHSH and CDR2 LQKENI. CDR3 length: 15 residues.

On this clonotype itself: The junction and the germline gene differ at one end; a read error may be behind it. The chain joins TRBV20-1 to TRBJ2-1, with D unresolved. Germline V gives CDR1 DFQATT, CDR2 SNEGSKA (reference sequence). The CDR3 loop spans 14 amino acids. CDR3 sequence reads: CNARDPLLYNEQFF. CDR3 nucleotide sequence: TGCAATGCTAGAGATCCCCTACTCTACAATGAGCAGTTCTTC.

As for this clonotype: The junction departs from the called germline gene at one end, perhaps through a read error. The chain combines TRBV6-1 with TRBJ1-1; 7 bases agree with TRBD1. The CDR3 is 16 residues long. The V gene's germline CDR1 is MNHNS and CDR2 SASEGT. CDR3 DNA: TGTGCCATCAGTGAAAGACAGGGTAGGAGGTACACTGAAGCTTTCTTT. Amino acid sequence: CAISERQGRRYTEAFF.

As to this clonotype: A much larger clone sits a single nucleotide away, making a read error possible. This rearrangement joins TRBV13 to TRBJ1-3, with no clear D. The CDR3 consists of 16 residues. Germline CDR1 PRHDT, CDR2 FYEKMQ (reference sequence). The DNA of the CDR3 is TGTGCCATCAGCGACCGGGCCGTCCTCTCTGGAAACACCATATATTTT. Amino acids: CAISDRAVLSGNTIYF.

Points on this clonotype: A read error is possible here, since a much larger clone lies one base away. This chain uses TRBV20-1 with TRBJ2-1; D uncertain. V was shortened by 0 bases and J by 0 bases, with 6 bases between the two germline ends. The V gene's germline CDR1 is DFQATT and CDR2 SNEGSKA (reference sequence). The CDR3 is 14 residues long. This CDR3 reads CSARDLRSYNEQFF. DNA for the CDR3: TGCAGTGCTAGAGATCTTCGCTCCTACAATGAGCAGTTCTTC.

This clonotype came up once. A much larger clone is a single base away; this may be a read error. The chain is built from TRBV7-9 and TRBJ2-1; 9 nucleotides agree with TRBD1. CDR3 size: 15 residues. V shed 5 bases, J shed 8 bases, and the junction held 10 bases outside the gene matches. Germline V lookup: CDR1 SEHNR, CDR2 FQNEAQ (reference sequence). CDR3 region: CASSLTGTGLDEQFF. Written as DNA, the CDR3 is TGTGCCAGCAGCCTCACCGGGACAGGGCTCGATGAGCAGTTCTTC.

In regard to this clonotype: An end of the junction differs from the germline gene, which may be a read error. The chain couples TRBV29-1 to TRBJ2-5, with D tentatively TRBD1 or TRBD2 (5 bases each). Germline V gene lookup returns CDR1 SQVTM and CDR2 ANQGSEA. The CDR3 contains 13 residues. The CDR3 nucleotides read TGCAGCGGGAAGTCGGGGACCCCAGAGACCCAATACTTC. Translating gives CSGKSGTPETQYF.

Comment on this clonotype: This may be a read error: a much more frequent sequence differs by one nucleotide. The rearrangement links TRBV6-1 to TRBJ1-2, with D hard to call. CDR1 is MNHNS, CDR2 SASEGT, per germline. CDR3 length equals 13 residues. Trimming removed 10 bases from V and 2 bases from J, with 14 bases in between. CDR3: CAILDVGNYGYTF. The CDR3 nucleotides read TGTGCCATCTTGGACGTGGGAAACTATGGCTACACCTTC.

In this sample, this clonotype turned up once. This may be a read error: a much more frequent sequence differs by one nucleotide. The rearrangement uses TRBV28 and TRBJ2-2, with 7 positions matching TRBD2. V was clipped by 7 bases and J by 1 base; unmatched bases: 15. Germline-derived CDR1 and CDR2 are MDHEN and SYDVKM. CDR3 length: 18 residues. CDR3 protein: CASNPVGRGGGNTGELFF. CDR3 DNA sequence: TGTGCCAGCAACCCCGTCGGACGGGGCGGGGGGAACACCGGGGAGCTGTTTTTT.

As regards this clonotype: This clone may be a read error of a much larger clone one base away. This chain links TRBV5-1 with TRBJ2-1; the D gene is possibly TRBD1 (6 bases). The length of the CDR3 is 15 residues. The V gene's germline CDR1 is SGHRS and CDR2 YFSETQ. CDR3 protein: CAGSEDSASYNEQFF. CDR3 DNA sequence: TGCGCCGGCAGCGAGGACAGTGCTTCCTACAATGAGCAGTTCTTC. The full variable domain, its missing parts supplied by reference TRBV5-1 and TRBJ2-1, is KAGVTQTPRYLIKTRGQQVTLSCSPISGHRSVSWYQQTPGQGLQFLFEYFSETQRNKGNFPGRFSGRQFSNSRSEMNVSTLELGDSALYLCAGSEDSASYNEQFFGPGTRLTVL.

V usage is TRBV6-6 and J usage is TRBJ1-2, with 9 positions matching TRBD1. Germline CDR1 and CDR2: MNHNY and SVGAGI (reference sequence). Trimming cost V 6 bases and J 10 bases; bases outside gene matches: 21. The CDR3 runs to 17 residues. CDR3 residues: CASSRARDDGTGRDYTF. CDR3 DNA sequence: TGTGCCAGCAGCCGGGCACGCGACGACGGGACAGGGCGCGACTACACCTTC.

As for this clonotype: An end of the junction differs from the germline gene, which may be a read error. This sequence joins TRBV11-1 and TRBJ1-1; D might be TRBD1 (5 bases). Germline CDR1 and CDR2: SGHAT and FQDESV (reference sequence). The CDR3 is 16 residues long. The CDR3 bases are TGTGCCAGCAGCAAACGATCCGGGGCCATGAACACTGAAACTTTCTTT. This encodes CASSKRSGAMNTETFF.

Concerning this clonotype itself: Without the conserved terminal phenylalanine or tryptophan, this CDR3 likely stems from a read error. This chain links TRBV6-2 or TRBV6-3 with TRBJ1-2, with D uncertain. Trimming shortened V by 7 bases and J by 7 bases, and 16 bases separated the two germline ends. CDR1 MNHEY and CDR2 SVGEGT come from the germline V gene. CDR3 size: 13 residues. This CDR3 reads CASTDNGLFGYTS. The CDR3 DNA is TGTGCCAGCACCGACAACGGCCTCTTTGGCTACACCTCC.

This clonotype occurred many times. The J gene is TRBJ2-1, the V gene TRBV4-1, with TRBD2 matching over 10 bases. With 1 base clipped from V and 4 bases from J, the junction kept 1 base outside the gene matches. This CDR3 has 15 amino acids. Looked up from germline, CDR1 is MGHRA and CDR2 is YSYEKL. The CDR3 bases are TGCGCCAGCAGCCAAGGTAGCGGGGGGTACAATGAGCAGTTCTTC. Amino acid sequence: CASSQGSGGYNEQFF.